This T cell receptor beta chain was identified in a study of CXCR3-negative and CXCR3-positive naive CD8 T cells. The germline V gene has CDR1 SQVTM and CDR2 ANQGSEA. The CDR3 has 16 amino acids. 5' RACE with UMI labels generated the TRB cDNA libraries. TCRdb reprocessed the 5' RACE reads and keeps a single row for each CDR3 protein, giving no DNA. This specimen shows around 52,000 distinct CDR3 sequences; the ten leading clones hold around 22%. V usage is TRBV29-1 and J usage is TRBJ2-7; TCRdb outputs TRBD2, but without DNA this stays unchecked. This receptor was obtained from a human donor in good health. Some clones in this sample may be carry-over from other donors' samples. Sequenced material: memory CD8+ T cells from blood. CDR3 amino acids: CSVDLSEGSDSYEQYF.